These 31 T cell receptor beta chains share one sample of origin, sequenced in a study of blood T cell repertoires in COVID-19. The protocol was immunoSEQ multiplex PCR, while the TCRdb copy is restricted to in-frame clones and leaves out a portion. The sample consists of around 150,000 clones, 84% of them appearing once. The sequencing sample was made of PBMCs or T cells enriched from blood (not recorded which). The source of these receptors is a woman aged 50 to 65 with acute COVID-19.

The chain recombines TRBV6-5 with TRBJ2-2, with D perhaps matching TRBD2 (5 bases). The ends were cut back, 5 bases at V and 5 bases at J, with 9 bases in the middle. The CDR3 has 13 residues. Germline V gene lookup returns CDR1 MNHEY and CDR2 SVGAGI. The CDR3 region is CASSNLATGELFF. CDR3 DNA: TGTGCCAGCAGTAACTTAGCGACCGGGGAGCTGTTTTTT.

The CDR3 sequence is CASSPRGTGIPPTPSSGQFF. The CDR3 nucleotides are TGTGCCAGCAGCCCACGGGGGACAGGGATTCCTCCTACCCCCTCCAGTGGGCAGTTCTTC. This rearrangement joins TRBV3-1 (or the pseudogene TRBV3-2) to TRBJ2-1, with 9 bases lining up with TRBD1. The germline CDR1 and CDR2 sequences are LGHDT and YNNKEL (reference sequence). V was clipped by 4 bases and J by 12 bases; unmatched bases: 28. The CDR3 has 20 residues.

This rearrangement joins TRBV11-2 to TRBJ2-2; 7 positions match TRBD1. V shed 3 bases, J shed 0 bases, and the junction held 4 bases outside the gene matches. CDR1 SGHAT and CDR2 FQNNGV come from the germline V gene. CDR3 length equals 16 residues. CDR3 sequence reads: CASSLRDRANTGELFF. CDR3 sequence (DNA): TGTGCCAGCAGCTTGAGGGACAGAGCGAACACCGGGGAGCTGTTTTTT. Supplemented by reference TRBV11-2 and TRBJ2-2, the full variable domain reads EAGVAQSPRYKIIEKRQSVAFWCNPISGHATLYWYQQILGQGPKLLIQFQNNGVVDDSQLPKDRFSAERLKGVDSTLKIQPAKLEDSAVYLCASSLRDRANTGELFFGEGSRLTVL.

This clone has more than one count but fewer than ten. The chain employs TRBV2 and TRBJ2-3, with a possible D match to TRBD1 (6 bases). The length of the CDR3 is 15 residues. CDR1 is SNHLY, CDR2 FYNNEI, per germline. Trimming took off 6 bases at V and 4 bases at J, with 17 bases between the two ends. The CDR3 DNA is TGTGCCAGCAGAGTCACAGGGAGACGGGCAGATACGCAGTATTTT. Translated: CASRVTGRRADTQYF.

The chain's CDR3 is CASSEQGPISDTQYF. The CDR3, as DNA: TGTGCCAGCAGCGAACAGGGACCTATTTCAGATACGCAGTATTTT. The chain couples TRBV7-9 to TRBJ2-3; D may be TRBD1 (6 bases). Trimming cost V 5 bases and J 4 bases, with 16 bases left between them. Looked up from germline, CDR1 is SEHNR and CDR2 is FQNEAQ (reference sequence). CDR3 length: 15 amino acids. The full variable domain, its missing parts supplied by reference TRBV7-9 and TRBJ2-3, is DTGVSQNPRHKITKRGQNVTFRCDPISEHNRLYWYRQTLGQGPEFLTYFQNEAQLEKSRLLSDRFSAERPKGSFSTLEIQRTEQGDSAMYLCASSEQGPISDTQYFGPGTRLTVL.

The chain recombines TRBV29-1 with TRBJ2-3, with D tentatively TRBD2 (6 bases). V was shortened by 7 bases and J by 3 bases, with 14 bases between the two germline ends. Germline loops: CDR1 SQVTM, CDR2 ANQGSEA. The CDR3 consists of 13 residues. The CDR3 here is CSATGAATDTQYF. The CDR3 DNA follows: TGCAGCGCGACGGGAGCGGCAACAGATACGCAGTATTTT.

The chain employs TRBV6-5 and TRBJ2-5; D call uncertain. Trimming shortened V by 6 bases and J by 0 bases, and 5 bases separated the two germline ends. The length of the CDR3 is 12 residues. Germline assignment: CDR1 MNHEY and CDR2 SVGAGI. CDR3 DNA: TGTGCCAGCAGCCCGTACCAAGAGACCCAGTACTTC. Protein sequence: CASSPYQETQYF.

J is TRBJ1-5 and V is TRBV27; no firm D call. This CDR3 comprises 15 residues. Trimming removed 7 bases at V and 5 bases at J, with 18 bases between. Per the germline V gene, CDR1 is MNHEY and CDR2 is SMNVEV (reference sequence). In DNA, the CDR3 is TGTGCCAGCAAAGCGGAAATGGTAGGCCATCAGCCCCAGCATTTT. This encodes CASKAEMVGHQPQHF.

The chain carries TRBV7-3 and TRBJ2-3; 7 nucleotides align to TRBD1. Germline lookup yields CDR1 SGHTA and CDR2 FQGTGA. V lost 5 bases, J lost 4 bases, and 9 bases stayed unmatched. The CDR3 contains 15 residues. The CDR3 loop reads CASSLGGQDSDTQYF. The CDR3 DNA is TGTGCCAGCAGCCTGGGCGGACAGGATTCAGATACGCAGTATTTT.

CDR3 sequence reads: CASTEVFANYGYTF. In DNA, the CDR3 is TGTGCCAGCACCGAGGTTTTCGCTAACTATGGCTACACCTTC. The J gene is TRBJ1-2, the V gene TRBV7-2, with D hard to call. The germline V gene has CDR1 SGHTA and CDR2 FQGNSA. V was trimmed by 7 bases and J by 0 bases, leaving 12 bases between them. The CDR3 totals 14 residues.

The chain recombines TRBV7-8 with TRBJ2-1; 13 bases agree with TRBD2. Germline V gene data show CDR1 as SGHVS and CDR2 as FQNEAQ. J lost 2 bases, V lost 5 bases, and 12 bases had no gene match. This CDR3 has 19 amino acids. CDR3 nucleotides: TGTGCCAGCAGCAGCTCCGGGACTAGCGGGGCGGGGGCCTACAATGAGCAGTTCTTC. This encodes CASSSSGTSGAGAYNEQFF.

CDR3 DNA sequence: TGCAGCGCTCAACGGGGAGGGAGTTACGAGCAGTACTTC. This encodes CSAQRGGSYEQYF. The chain employs TRBV29-1 and TRBJ2-7, with 7 nucleotides matching TRBD2. Germline-derived CDR1 and CDR2 are SQVTM and ANQGSEA. V was pared by 7 bases and J by 4 bases, with 10 bases of the junction left unmatched. The length of the CDR3 is 13 residues.

The chain combines TRBV28 with TRBJ1-1; the D gene is possibly TRBD1 (6 bases). Per germline, CDR1 MDHEN and CDR2 SYDVKM. The V end was cut by 6 bases, the J end by 11 bases, with 13 bases between. This CDR3 has 11 amino acids. DNA for the CDR3: TGTGCCAGCAGGTTACAGGGTGTGGCTTTCTTT. This encodes CASRLQGVAFF. Combining the CDR3 with reference TRBV28 and TRBJ1-1 gives the whole variable domain DVKVTQSSRYLVKRTGEKVFLECVQDMDHENMFWYRQDPGLGLRLIYFSYDVKMKEKGDIPEGYSVSREKKERFSLILESASTNQTSMYLCASRLQGVAFFGQGTRLTVV.

The chain employs TRBV5-1 and TRBJ1-5, with D hard to call. The V end was cut by 1 base, the J end by 6 bases, with 14 bases between. Looked up from germline, CDR1 is SGHRS and CDR2 is YFSETQ. CDR3 length: 15 residues. The CDR3 DNA sequence: TGCGCCAGCAGCTTGACATTTGGGGAGATTCAGCCCCAGCATTTT. Translating gives CASSLTFGEIQPQHF.

This chain links TRBV5-1 with TRBJ2-2; the match to TRBD1 covers 10 bases. Germline lookup yields CDR1 SGHRS and CDR2 YFSETQ. This CDR3 spans 15 amino acids. The junction had 5 bases not matched to a gene; V was cut back by 2 bases and J by 7 bases. The CDR3, as DNA: TGCGCCAGCAGCTTCGCGGACAGGGGGGTCGGGGAGCTGTTTTTT. Translation: CASSFADRGVGELFF.

J is TRBJ1-2 and V is TRBV7-2; 10 bases are a match to TRBD1. Germline CDR1 SGHTA, CDR2 FQGNSA. The trim removed 1 base at V and 4 bases at J, leaving 0 bases unmatched. CDR3 size: 14 residues. In DNA, the CDR3 is TGTGCCAGCAGCTTAGGGACAGGGGGCTATGGCTACACCTTC. This gives the protein CASSLGTGGYGYTF.

In this sample, this clone turned up a few times. The rearrangement joins TRBV7-9 to TRBJ2-7, with a tentative D call TRBD2 (5 bases). V was pared by 1 base and J by 4 bases, with 11 bases between. Looked up from germline, CDR1 is SEHNR and CDR2 is FQNEAQ (reference sequence). This CDR3 region has 14 residues. This CDR3 reads CASSLGLAGYEQYF. CDR3 coding DNA: TGTGCCAGCAGCTTAGGGCTAGCAGGATACGAGCAGTACTTC. Based on the CDR3 plus reference TRBV7-9 and TRBJ2-7, the full variable domain is DTGVSQNPRHKITKRGQNVTFRCDPISEHNRLYWYRQTLGQGPEFLTYFQNEAQLEKSRLLSDRFSAERPKGSFSTLEIQRTEQGDSAMYLCASSLGLAGYEQYFGPGTRLTVT.

The genes are TRBV19 and TRBJ1-1; 9 nucleotides agree with TRBD1. This CDR3 comprises 14 residues. CDR1 and CDR2 from the germline V gene are LNHDA and SQIVND (reference sequence). V shed 4 bases and J 5 bases; nucleotides not matched to a gene: 5. The CDR3 region has the DNA TGTGCCAGTAGTACCCAGACAGGGGGAACTGAAGCTTTCTTT. Its translation: CASSTQTGGTEAFF.

This sequence joins TRBV19 and TRBJ2-2; TRBD1 matches 9 bases. Germline V gene data show CDR1 as LNHDA and CDR2 as SQIVND (reference sequence). The CDR3 totals 16 residues. V trimming: 5 bases; J trimming: 9 bases; junction bases outside the gene matches: 13. For the CDR3, the DNA is TGTGCCAGTAGTGAAACCGGACAGGGGAATAAGAGGGAGCTGTTTTTT. Translated, it gives CASSETGQGNKRELFF. Drawing the rest from reference TRBV19 and TRBJ2-2, the complete variable domain is DGGITQSPKYLFRKEGQNVTLSCEQNLNHDAMYWYRQDPGQGLRLIYYSQIVNDFQKGDIAEGYSVSREKKESFPLTVTSAQKNPTAFYLCASSETGQGNKRELFFGEGSRLTVL.

This clone has just one count. The V and J genes are TRBV3-1 (or the pseudogene TRBV3-2) and TRBJ1-3; D call uncertain. Germline V gives CDR1 LGHDT, CDR2 YNNKEL (reference sequence). Trimming stripped 1 base from V and 8 bases from J, with 15 bases between. The CDR3 is made up of 15 amino acids. The CDR3 region has the DNA TGTGCCAGCAGCCAAGCAGTCAGCGACGGGGACACCATATATTTT. Residues: CASSQAVSDGDTIYF.

Details on this clone: The sample has other DNA sequences that encode this CDR3 too. The chain uses TRBV6-2 or TRBV6-3 and TRBJ1-1, with TRBD1 as a possible D gene (6 bases). Germline assignment: CDR1 MNHEY and CDR2 SVGEGT. V was trimmed by 0 bases and J by 4 bases, leaving 9 bases between them. This CDR3 is 14 amino acids long. The CDR3 reads CASSYSGGGTEAFF. Written as DNA, the CDR3 is TGTGCCAGCAGTTACTCTGGGGGCGGCACTGAAGCTTTCTTT.

This chain joins TRBV23-1 and TRBJ1-4; 8 nucleotides align to TRBD1. TRBV23-1 is treated as an ORF (open reading frame) with a function not yet certain. The V gene end was trimmed by 6 bases and the J gene end by 8 bases; junction bases not matched to a gene: 8. The CDR3 is made up of 14 amino acids. The CDR3 DNA is TGCGCCAGCAGCCCCAGGGGGCTAGGAGAAAAACTGTTTTTT. Encoded protein: CASSPRGLGEKLFF.

V usage is TRBV12-3 or TRBV12-4 and J usage is TRBJ1-2; TRBD1 might be the D (6 bases). CDR3 length: 13 residues. Deletions cut 4 bases from V and 8 bases from J, with 14 bases between. Written as DNA, the CDR3 is TGTGCCAGCAGTTGGGGGGGGCAAGGCGGCTACACCTTC. As protein: CASSWGGQGGYTF.

This clone has only a few counts. This chain connects TRBV3-1 (or the pseudogene TRBV3-2) to TRBJ2-1, with 10 bases matching TRBD2. This CDR3 region has 15 residues. In germline, CDR1 is LGHDT, CDR2 YNNKEL (reference sequence). V dropped 4 bases and J dropped 7; count of bases not matched to a gene: 7. The CDR3: CASSLGSGRGNEQFF. In DNA, the CDR3 is TGTGCCAGCAGCCTAGGAAGCGGGAGGGGTAATGAGCAGTTCTTC.

This chain connects TRBV6-4 to TRBJ2-7, with 14 positions matching TRBD2. Germline V CDR1 and CDR2: MRHNA, SNTAGT. V shed 7 bases and J 1 base; nucleotides not matched to a gene: 12. This CDR3 spans 18 amino acids. CDR3 sequence: CASTPVRTSGRWSYEQYF. CDR3 nucleotide sequence: TGTGCCAGCACCCCCGTTCGGACTAGCGGGAGGTGGTCCTACGAGCAGTACTTC.

The chain carries TRBV15 and TRBJ2-6; a possible D gene is TRBD1 (5 bases). Trimming took off 0 bases at V and 3 bases at J, with 9 bases between the two ends. The germline CDR1 and CDR2 sequences are LNHNV and YYDKDF (reference sequence). The CDR3 runs 16 residues. The chain's CDR3 is CATSRDQGFGANVLTF. In DNA, the CDR3 is TGTGCCACCAGCAGAGATCAGGGCTTTGGGGCCAACGTCCTGACTTTC.

The chain combines TRBV9 with TRBJ2-5, with TRBD1 matching over 7 bases. J was trimmed by 2 bases and V by 3 bases; bases with no gene match: 7. Germline assignment: CDR1 SGDLS and CDR2 YYNGEE. The CDR3 has 15 amino acids. The CDR3 here is CASSEGDRTQETQYF. Here the CDR3 DNA reads TGTGCCAGCAGCGAGGGGGACAGAACACAAGAGACCCAGTACTTC.

Regarding this clone: In the same sample, other DNA sequences code for this CDR3. The chain uses TRBV18 and TRBJ1-1, with D perhaps TRBD1 (5 bases). Per the germline V gene, CDR1 is KGHSH and CDR2 is LQKENI. This CDR3 is built from 13 residues. Trimming took off 3 bases at V and 1 base at J, with 6 bases between the two ends. For the CDR3, the DNA is TGTGCCAGCTCACCTGGACAGAACACTGAAGCTTTCTTT. Translating gives CASSPGQNTEAFF.

This clone showed up just a few times. This chain uses TRBV29-1 with TRBJ2-2; 9 bases are a match to TRBD2. J lost 5 bases, V lost 0 bases, and 10 bases had no gene match. The germline CDR1 and CDR2 sequences are SQVTM and ANQGSEA. The CDR3 is made up of 17 amino acids. CDR3 amino acids: CSVEDPAAAGGTGELFF. Here the CDR3 DNA reads TGCAGCGTTGAAGACCCGGCCGCAGCGGGAGGAACCGGGGAGCTGTTTTTT.

The rearrangement links TRBV5-1 to TRBJ2-3; the match to TRBD2 covers 8 bases. CDR1 is SGHRS and CDR2 is YFSETQ in the germline V gene. J lost 5 bases, V lost 4 bases, and 12 bases had no gene match. This CDR3 spans 16 amino acids. The CDR3 loop reads CASSTDSGASGDTQYF. The CDR3 DNA reads TGCGCCAGCAGCACCGATAGCGGGGCCTCCGGAGATACGCAGTATTTT. Complete variable domain (other parts from reference TRBV5-1 and TRBJ2-3): KAGVTQTPRYLIKTRGQQVTLSCSPISGHRSVSWYQQTPGQGLQFLFEYFSETQRNKGNFPGRFSGRQFSNSRSEMNVSTLELGDSALYLCASSTDSGASGDTQYFGPGTRLTVL.

This chain connects TRBV28 to TRBJ1-6, with D perhaps TRBD1 (6 bases). The CDR3 sequence is 16 residues long. CDR1 and CDR2 (germline): MDHEN, SYDVKM. Trimming left V 5 bases short and J 1 base short, with 12 bases between. The CDR3 loop reads CASSRDRLSYNSPLHF. The CDR3 nucleotides read TGTGCCAGCAGTCGTGACAGGTTGTCCTATAATTCACCCCTCCACTTT.